This T cell receptor (beta chain) emerged from a study of blood T cell repertoires in COVID-19. Background on the study: Samples taken during acute and convalescent COVID-19 were collected in the United States, Italy and Spain. In each case, the material was cDNA or gDNA derived from T cells, B-cell-depleted T cells, or PBMCs.

V lost 5 bases and J lost 6, with 23 bases in between. There are 17 residues in the CDR3. The V gene's germline CDR1 is SEHNR and CDR2 FQNEAQ (reference sequence). Original processing methods: Amplification with reference gene primers provided the estimates of nucleated cell counts. Clones were read by immunoSEQ multiplex PCR, and TCRdb kept only the in-frame ones, dropping some. The V and J calls and clone size were taken over from that table, and D and trimming were inferred from the DNA. The profile shows some 170,000 clones, around four fifths of them singletons. The chain recombines TRBV7-9 with TRBJ2-1, with D maybe TRBD2 (6 bases). This clonotype was sampled from a human donor in a cohort sampled during active COVID-19. The sequenced sample was peripheral blood. The CDR3 here is CASSRPIHSGGFNEQFF. CDR3 in DNA: TGTGCCAGCAGCCGACCCATCCATAGCGGTGGTTTCAATGAGCAGTTCTTC.